What follows are 12 T cell receptor beta chains derived from one specimen sequenced in a study of shared clonotypes between healthy human individuals. The table came from immunoSEQ multiplex PCR; TCRdb's copy has only in-frame clones and leaves some out. Of millions of clones listed, 85% to 95% are singletons. Cells designated naive CD8 were CD45RO-negative and were positively selected for CCR7, with terminally differentiated effector memory CD45RA+ cells excluded. Sample: naive CD8+ T cells sorted from blood. These receptors were obtained from a man younger than 30 in good health.

The chain carries TRBV5-4 and TRBJ2-7; no clear D. V gave up 4 bases and J gave up 0 bases, with 14 bases separating them. This CDR3 spans 15 amino acids. Germline assignment: CDR1 SGHNT and CDR2 YYREEE (reference sequence). CDR3: CASSPARTSSYEQYF. In DNA form, the CDR3 reads TGTGCCAGCAGCCCCGCTAGGACGAGCTCCTACGAGCAGTACTTC.

This chain connects TRBV5-1 to TRBJ1-6, with a weak D call TRBD1 (5 bases). The ends were cut back, 9 bases at V and 3 bases at J, with 28 bases in the middle. CDR1 is SGHRS and CDR2 is YFSETQ in the germline V gene. This CDR3 contains 19 residues. The CDR3 sequence is CATLSGHSHSRNYNSPLHF. Written as DNA, the CDR3 is TGCGCCACCCTATCCGGACATTCCCACTCGCGAAACTATAATTCACCCCTCCACTTT.

This rearrangement joins TRBV28 to TRBJ2-2, with D tentatively TRBD1 or TRBD2 (5 bases each). Trimming removed 5 bases at V and 6 bases at J, with 7 bases between. Looked up from germline, CDR1 is MDHEN and CDR2 is SYDVKM. This CDR3 is 12 amino acids long. CDR3: CASSGDPGELFF. The CDR3 nucleotides read TGTGCCAGCAGTGGGGACCCCGGGGAGCTGTTTTTT.

As for this clone: This CDR3 is also generated by other DNA sequences in the sample. The genes are TRBV6-5 and TRBJ2-7, with a possible D match to TRBD1 (5 bases). Germline loops: CDR1 MNHEY, CDR2 SVGAGI. Deletions cut 2 bases from V and 6 bases from J, with 11 bases between. This CDR3 has 13 amino acids. CDR3 in amino acids: CASSYLDRGEQYF. The CDR3 DNA sequence: TGTGCCAGCAGTTACCTCGATAGGGGCGAGCAGTACTTC.

The chain is built from TRBV7-8 and TRBJ1-3; a possible D gene is TRBD1 (6 bases). The length of the CDR3 is 16 residues. The V and J ends lost 5 bases and 3 bases respectively, with 17 bases between them. CDR1 and CDR2 (germline): SGHVS, FQNEAQ. CDR3 protein: CASSLGGRGNGNTIYF. Written as DNA, the CDR3 is TGTGCCAGCAGCCTCGGAGGCAGGGGTAATGGAAACACCATATATTTT.

V gene TRBV7-2 combines with J gene TRBJ2-1; 8 nucleotides agree with TRBD1. Germline trimming cut 1 base from V and 7 bases from J; bases unmatched to any gene: 15. Germline lookup yields CDR1 SGHTA and CDR2 FQGNSA. The CDR3 extends over 18 amino acids. CDR3 amino acids: CASSLDALAGGGVNEQFF. The CDR3 bases are TGTGCCAGCAGCTTAGATGCTTTGGCAGGGGGCGGAGTAAATGAGCAGTTCTTC.

The chain combines TRBV16 with TRBJ2-7; maybe TRBD1 (6 bases). The length of the CDR3 is 15 residues. The germline V gene has CDR1 KGHSY and CDR2 FQNENV. V was clipped by 5 bases and J by 1 base, with 15 bases between them. The CDR3 sequence: CASSSLMGQSYEQYF. Here the CDR3 DNA reads TGTGCCAGCAGCAGTTTAATGGGACAATCCTACGAGCAGTACTTC.

The chain has TRBV11-2 and TRBJ2-2; D might be TRBD1 or TRBD2, each matching 5 bases. Deletions cut 4 bases from V and 11 bases from J, with 17 bases between. The germline V gene has CDR1 SGHAT and CDR2 FQNNGV. This CDR3 has 14 residues. This chain's CDR3 is CASSSPGPLIELFF. The CDR3 DNA follows: TGTGCCAGCAGCTCGCCGGGGCCACTTATAGAGCTGTTTTTT.

The chain couples TRBV27 to TRBJ2-1; 7 nucleotides align to TRBD2. The CDR3 runs 17 residues. Germline CDR1 MNHEY, CDR2 SMNVEV (reference sequence). J gave up 2 bases and V 5 bases, and 12 bases lay outside the gene matches. DNA of the CDR3: TGTGCCAGCAGTAAGCCGGGGGAGGGATATCCCTACAATGAGCAGTTCTTC. Its protein product is CASSKPGEGYPYNEQFF.

The gene calls are TRBV29-1 and TRBJ2-3; D remains ambiguous. The CDR3 extends over 13 amino acids. V lost 1 base, J lost 2 bases, and 7 bases lay in between. Germline CDR1 reads SQVTM; CDR2 reads ANQGSEA. The CDR3 region has the DNA TGCAGCGTTGAAGGAATTCCCACAGATACGCAGTATTTT. Translation gives CSVEGIPTDTQYF.

This rearrangement joins TRBV5-4 to TRBJ2-7; 7 bases match TRBD1. V was pared by 4 bases and J by 2 bases, with 6 bases of the junction left unmatched. This CDR3 has 14 residues. Germline assignment: CDR1 SGHNT and CDR2 YYREEE (reference sequence). The CDR3 DNA reads as TGTGCCAGCAGCCTACGAGGGACAGCCTACGAGCAGTACTTC. Translation gives CASSLRGTAYEQYF.

The gene calls are TRBV5-6 and TRBJ1-5; D not certain. V was pared by 4 bases and J by 8 bases, with 16 bases between. Germline CDR1 reads SGHDT; CDR2 reads YYEEEE. The CDR3 has 14 amino acids. The CDR3 sequence: CASSPVEGTEPQHF. The CDR3 DNA sequence: TGTGCCAGCAGCCCAGTCGAGGGAACTGAGCCCCAGCATTTT.